One and the same sample provided the 5 T cell receptor beta chains below, sequenced in a study of cytomegalovirus exposure and HLA in healthy donors. PCR involved 60 Vbeta and 13 Jbeta primers. The table came from immunoSEQ multiplex PCR; TCRdb's copy has only in-frame clones and leaves some out. This sample has about 120,000 clones, with roughly 80% found just once. The sample consisted of PBMCs. The receptor set was obtained from a woman in her 30s in good health and CMV-seropositive.

The rearrangement uses TRBV7-9 and TRBJ1-1; 8 bases line up with TRBD1. Germline CDR1 reads SEHNR; CDR2 reads FQNEAQ (reference sequence). Trimming took 5 bases from V and 0 from J; bases not matched to a gene: 11. The CDR3 sequence is 17 residues long. CDR3 sequence: CASSDSQGAEVNTEAFF. In DNA form, the CDR3 reads TGTGCCAGCAGCGATTCGCAGGGGGCCGAGGTGAACACTGAAGCTTTCTTT. Supplemented by reference TRBV7-9 and TRBJ1-1, the full variable domain reads DTGVSQNPRHKITKRGQNVTFRCDPISEHNRLYWYRQTLGQGPEFLTYFQNEAQLEKSRLLSDRFSAERPKGSFSTLEIQRTEQGDSAMYLCASSDSQGAEVNTEAFFGQGTRLTVV.

The rearrangement links TRBV14 to TRBJ2-5; tentatively, D is TRBD1 (6 bases). The CDR3 covers 16 residues. Germline values: CDR1 SGHDN, CDR2 FVKESK. V lost 4 bases to trimming and J lost 5 bases, with 20 bases between them. The CDR3 protein is CASSPPTGRGWETQYF. Here the CDR3 DNA reads TGTGCCAGCAGCCCTCCCACGGGCAGGGGATGGGAGACCCAGTACTTC.

The rearrangement links TRBV28 to TRBJ1-2; 9 nucleotides line up with TRBD1. The germline V gene encodes CDR1 MDHEN and CDR2 SYDVKM. CDR3 length: 14 residues. The V and J ends lost 5 bases and 4 bases, in that order; junction bases with no gene match: 5. As DNA, the CDR3 is TGTGCCAGCAGTCTAAAGACAGGGGGCTATGGCTACACCTTC. Encoded protein: CASSLKTGGYGYTF.

The chain carries TRBV6-5 and TRBJ1-1; possibly TRBD1 for D (5 bases). CDR3 length equals 14 residues. Germline V lookup: CDR1 MNHEY, CDR2 SVGAGI. The V end was cut by 0 bases, the J end by 5 bases, with 10 bases between. CDR3 amino acids: CASSYSFRGTEAFF. The DNA for the CDR3 is TGTGCCAGCAGTTACTCCTTCCGGGGGACTGAAGCTTTCTTT.

This chain connects TRBV7-9 to TRBJ1-2; possible D gene TRBD1, 5 bases. V gave up 3 bases and J gave up 4 bases, with 18 bases separating them. The germline V gene has CDR1 SEHNR and CDR2 FQNEAQ (reference sequence). The CDR3 length is 16 residues. The CDR3 here is CASSLWGSPGVYGYTF. In nucleotides, the CDR3 is TGTGCCAGCAGCTTGTGGGGCTCTCCGGGGGTCTATGGCTACACCTTC. The whole variable domain, remainder taken from reference TRBV7-9 and TRBJ1-2, is DTGVSQNPRHKITKRGQNVTFRCDPISEHNRLYWYRQTLGQGPEFLTYFQNEAQLEKSRLLSDRFSAERPKGSFSTLEIQRTEQGDSAMYLCASSLWGSPGVYGYTFGSGTRLTVV.